This record looks at one T cell receptor beta chain sequence and its context. As yet, its antigen is unknown. A read error may produce the germline difference seen at one junction end. Regions amplified from RNA transcripts were the TCR beta CDR3 regions. The TCR CDR3 first-round RT-PCR relied on the HTBI primer set. TCRdb processed the multiplex PCR reads anew with MiXCR; each CDR3 protein has one entry. This table holds 600,000 to 850,000 distinct CDR3 sequences, under 20% found once. The CDR3 is 13 amino acids. The V gene's germline CDR1 is LNHDA and CDR2 SQIVND (reference sequence). These data come from a study of T cells in Graves' hyperthyroidism and ophthalmopathy. Whole-study findings and limits: In blood, most of the thyroid clonotypes expanded above 0.001 were also present.

The study left out patients who had uncontrolled infection, other autoimmune disease, pregnancy or lactation. This receptor was obtained from a woman in her fifties or sixties with Graves' hyperthyroidism that later progressed to Graves' ophthalmopathy. The chain combines TRBV19 with TRBJ1-6; no firm D call. What was sequenced was blood. The CDR3 spells CASSIDPTAPPHF. The CDR3 DNA reads as TGTGCCAGTAGTATAGATCCGACTGCGCCCCCCCACTTT.